The 21 T cell receptor beta chains below come from one sample, sequenced in a study of CD8+ T cells in alopecia areata listed by TCRdb under 2018. The receptor library was made with the immunoSEQ multiplex PCR assay. RNA was extracted from all samples and reverse transcribed into cDNA, which served as template for TCR sequencing. As stored in TCRdb, this immuneACCESS dataset retains in-frame rearrangements with V and J assigned. A fraction of the clones does not appear; measured against another copy, unresolved V genes explain less than half of the discrepancy, and the remainder lacks a known reason. The table for this sample lists about 100,000 clones; approximately 60% of them were counted only once. The ten largest account for 20% to 25% of the sample. Sequencing was done on a sample of CD8+ T cells sorted from blood. All receptors derive from a human donor in good health.

The genes are TRBV27 and TRBJ1-1; D gene unclear. The CDR3 length is 14 residues. Trimming took off 2 bases at V and 4 bases at J, with 11 bases between the two ends. Germline loops: CDR1 MNHEY, CDR2 SMNVEV (reference sequence). The CDR3 sequence is CASSLGSGFTEAFF. The CDR3 DNA sequence: TGTGCCAGCAGTTTAGGGTCGGGGTTCACTGAAGCTTTCTTT.

This chain uses TRBV5-1 with TRBJ2-1; D remains unclear. There are 16 residues in the CDR3. V was cut by 2 bases and J by 0 bases, with 12 bases left in between. The germline V gene encodes CDR1 SGHRS and CDR2 YFSETQ. The CDR3 nucleotides read TGCGCCAGCAGCTTTACGGTTCTTAGCTCCTACAATGAGCAGTTCTTC. Its translation is CASSFTVLSSYNEQFF.

The rearrangement links TRBV7-4 to TRBJ1-1; D call uncertain. The V gene's germline CDR1 is SGHVT and CDR2 SQSDAQ. Trimming left V 5 bases short and J 1 base short, with 17 bases between. This CDR3 has 16 amino acids. CDR3 nucleotide sequence: TGTGCCAGCAGCCCATCCCCGGGCCCAGGGAACACTGAAGCTTTCTTT. Translating gives CASSPSPGPGNTEAFF.

This clone was counted once. The chain couples TRBV13 to TRBJ2-7; perhaps TRBD1 as D (6 bases). The CDR3 totals 13 residues. V gave up 7 bases and J gave up 1 base, with 11 bases separating them. The germline CDR1 and CDR2 sequences are PRHDT and FYEKMQ (reference sequence). CDR3 in amino acids: CASNQRGSYEQYF. In DNA, the CDR3 is TGTGCCAGCAACCAAAGGGGGTCCTACGAGCAGTACTTC.

This chain joins TRBV13 and TRBJ1-1; D is unclear. This CDR3 contains 14 residues. V lost 2 bases and J 0 bases, leaving 7 bases between the germline ends. The germline CDR1 and CDR2 sequences are PRHDT and FYEKMQ (reference sequence). CDR3 protein: CASSLSLVNTEAFF. CDR3 nucleotides: TGTGCCAGCAGCTTATCCCTGGTGAACACTGAAGCTTTCTTT.

The chain employs TRBV11-2 and TRBJ2-2; possibly TRBD2 for D (6 bases). V gave up 4 bases and J gave up 6 bases, with 12 bases separating them. The germline V gene encodes CDR1 SGHAT and CDR2 FQNNGV. CDR3 length: 14 residues. For the CDR3, the DNA is TGTGCCAGCAGCTCCACCGGGGACTCCGGGGAGCTGTTTTTT. This gives the protein CASSSTGDSGELFF.

To note about this clone: Germline is not matched at one junction end, which may reflect a read error. This chain joins TRBV7-7 and TRBJ2-7, with no clear D. The CDR3 consists of 13 residues. Germline V lookup: CDR1 SSHAT, CDR2 FNYEAQ (reference sequence). The CDR3 region is CASSLAGELEQYF. The CDR3 DNA reads as TGTGCTAGCAGCTTAGCCGGCGAACTCGAGCAGTACTTC.

Remarks on this clone: One base separates it from a far larger clone, so it is likely a read error. The same CDR3 can be traced to other DNA sequences in this sample. The chain carries TRBV11-2 and TRBJ2-5, with 9 nucleotides matching TRBD1. Per germline, CDR1 SGHAT and CDR2 FQNNGV. The ends lost 5 bases at V and 1 base at J; junction bases unmatched: 11. The CDR3 loop spans 17 amino acids. The CDR3 spells CASSQGQGMRGQETQYF. In nucleotides, the CDR3 is TGTGCCAGCAGCCAAGGACAGGGGATGCGAGGCCAAGAGACCCAGTACTTC.

The rearrangement links TRBV2 to TRBJ2-7; D unresolved. The CDR3 covers 13 residues. CDR1 is SNHLY and CDR2 is FYNNEI in the germline V gene. V was shortened by 1 base and J by 5 bases, with 9 bases between the two germline ends. The CDR3 DNA is TGTGCCAGCAGTGAAGGACCCCCAGACGAGCAGTACTTC. This encodes CASSEGPPDEQYF.

The chain carries TRBV4-2 and TRBJ1-3, with 7 bases fitting TRBD1. Germline CDR1 and CDR2: LGHNA and YNFKEQ. CDR3 length: 16 residues. Unmatched junction bases numbered 6, after V lost 4 bases and J lost 0 bases. CDR3 amino acids: CASSPTGISSGNTIYF. In DNA, the CDR3 is TGTGCCAGCAGCCCGACAGGGATTTCCTCTGGAAACACCATATATTTT.

The chain joins TRBV9 to TRBJ2-1; 7 bases align to TRBD1. CDR3 length: 15 amino acids. V was pared by 3 bases and J by 0 bases, with 3 bases of the junction left unmatched. The germline V gene encodes CDR1 SGDLS and CDR2 YYNGEE. The CDR3 region has the DNA TGTGCCAGCAGCGCGGGACAGAGCTCCTACAATGAGCAGTTCTTC. Translated: CASSAGQSSYNEQFF.

The chain couples TRBV29-1 to TRBJ1-2, with D uncertain. V was cut by 5 bases and J by 1 base, with 5 bases left in between. Germline V gene sequence: CDR1 SQVTM, CDR2 ANQGSEA. This CDR3 has 11 amino acids. CDR3 DNA sequence: TGCAGCGTTTTAATTAACTATGGCTACACCTTC. This sequence encodes CSVLINYGYTF. The entire variable domain, with the rest obtained from reference TRBV29-1 and TRBJ1-2, is as follows: SAVISQKPSRDICQRGTSLTIQCQVDSQVTMMFWYRQQPGQSLTLIATANQGSEATYESGFVIDKFPISRPNLTFSTLTVSNMSPEDSSIYLCSVLINYGYTFGSGTRLTVV.

The chain recombines TRBV7-9 with TRBJ2-5, with TRBD2 matching over 8 bases. From germline, CDR1 is SEHNR and CDR2 FQNEAQ (reference sequence). V shed 3 bases and J 0 bases; nucleotides not matched to a gene: 9. The CDR3 covers 17 residues. The CDR3 nucleotides are TGTGCCAGCAGCTTTGGGCCACTAGCGGAGTACCAAGAGACCCAGTACTTC. It encodes CASSFGPLAEYQETQYF.

The chain joins TRBV15 to TRBJ2-7; no reliable D call. Trimming cost V 3 bases and J 4 bases, with 25 bases left between them. Germline V CDR1 and CDR2: LNHNV, YYDKDF (reference sequence). The CDR3 runs to 18 residues. The CDR3 sequence is CATSSTVIGTTRAYEQYF. The CDR3 nucleotides read TGTGCCACCAGCAGTACAGTGATAGGAACGACGAGAGCATACGAGCAGTACTTC.

The chain combines TRBV7-9 with TRBJ1-2, with a tentative D call TRBD1 (5 bases). The CDR3 runs to 12 residues. Per germline, CDR1 SEHNR and CDR2 FQNEAQ (reference sequence). The V gene lost 5 bases and the J gene lost 5 bases, with 9 bases spanning the gap. This CDR3 reads CASSLGAYGYTF. The CDR3 DNA reads TGTGCCAGCAGCCTCGGGGCATATGGCTACACCTTC.

This chain uses TRBV15 with TRBJ1-4, with D maybe TRBD1 (6 bases). Trimming removed 0 bases at V and 6 bases at J, with 8 bases between. CDR3 size: 14 residues. The germline V gene encodes CDR1 LNHNV and CDR2 YYDKDF (reference sequence). Written as DNA, the CDR3 is TGTGCCACCAGCAGAGAGAAGGGGGATGAAAAACTGTTTTTT. The encoded protein is CATSREKGDEKLFF.

The V and J genes are TRBV4-3 and TRBJ1-1; 7 nucleotides agree with TRBD1. Trimming cost V 3 bases and J 1 base; bases outside gene matches: 5. This CDR3 contains 15 residues. Germline CDR1 LGHNA, CDR2 YSLEER. CDR3 residues: CASSHSGTENTEAFF. The CDR3 DNA follows: TGCGCCAGCAGCCATTCCGGGACAGAGAACACTGAAGCTTTCTTT.

The chain joins TRBV5-6 to TRBJ2-7; 8 bases fit TRBD2. The CDR3 sequence is 15 residues long. Per the germline V gene, CDR1 is SGHDT and CDR2 is YYEEEE. Trimming cost V 1 base and J 2 bases; bases outside gene matches: 5. CDR3 sequence (DNA): TGTGCCAGCAGCTTGTTACTAGCGGCCCCCTACGAGCAGTACTTC. This codes for CASSLLLAAPYEQYF.

V gene TRBV28 combines with J gene TRBJ1-1; D unclear. The V end was cut by 3 bases, the J end by 4 bases, with 9 bases between. The CDR3 runs 13 residues. The germline V gene has CDR1 MDHEN and CDR2 SYDVKM. In DNA, the CDR3 is TGTGCCAGCAGTTTGGGATACTCCACTGAAGCTTTCTTT. It yields the protein CASSLGYSTEAFF. Using reference TRBV28 and TRBJ1-1 for the parts outside the CDR3, the full variable domain is DVKVTQSSRYLVKRTGEKVFLECVQDMDHENMFWYRQDPGLGLRLIYFSYDVKMKEKGDIPEGYSVSREKKERFSLILESASTNQTSMYLCASSLGYSTEAFFGQGTRLTVV.

The rearrangement joins TRBV5-6 to TRBJ2-3; D perhaps matches TRBD1 (6 bases). The V end was cut by 1 base, the J end by 4 bases, with 10 bases between. Germline V gene lookup returns CDR1 SGHDT and CDR2 YYEEEE. The CDR3 extends over 14 amino acids. For the CDR3, the DNA is TGTGCCAGCAGCTTGATACAGGGCTCAGATACGCAGTATTTT. This encodes CASSLIQGSDTQYF.

This clone was seen a handful of times. The chain combines TRBV5-6 with TRBJ2-7; TRBD1 is a possible D gene (5 bases). V was shortened by 1 base and J by 4 bases, with 12 bases between the two germline ends. Per germline, CDR1 SGHDT and CDR2 YYEEEE. The CDR3 totals 14 residues. The CDR3 coding sequence is TGTGCCAGCAGCTTGCAGGGTGTCAATTACGAGCAGTACTTC. Translation gives CASSLQGVNYEQYF.